This T cell receptor beta chain originates from a study of blood T cell repertoires in COVID-19 (dated by TCRdb to about 2020). A note on the overall study: Samples covering the acute and convalescent phases of COVID-19 were provided by collaborators in the United States, Italy and Spain. The prospective study material was composed of cDNA or gDNA derived from T cells, B-cell-depleted T cells, or PBMCs. The dataset comprised deeply sampled blood TCRbeta repertoires from subjects exposed to, actively infected with, or recovered from COVID-19. The repertoires were made available in a free public database intended to serve as a resource for research on the immune response to SARS-CoV-2. The samples were drawn from the first 160 participants of the ongoing ImmuneRACE study and from more than 1,000 subjects provided by 6 global collaborators. Nearly every sample came with metadata listing a de-identified subject ID, COVID-19 status, age in years and sex. Where available, HLA class I and class II types were taken from metadata supplied by the sample provider and were not determined by assay-based typing. The investigation overall reported the following: How much clinical and demographic metadata was included differed by source and by participant, and the metadata was provided uncurated.

The immunoSEQ Assay, a bias-controlled multiplex PCR, was used to amplify TCRbeta CDR3 regions from genomic DNA. The authors' pipeline ran thus. The number of nucleated cells in each sample was estimated from the amplification of reference gene primers within the assay. Sequence reads were collapsed and filtered to measure the absolute abundance of every unique TCRbeta CDR3 rearrangement. For each sample, productive Simpson clonality was calculated as the square root of Simpson's diversity index across productive rearrangements. TCRdb's version of the immuneACCESS table is confined to in-frame rearrangements and falls short of the full clone set. An unresolved V gene accounts for under half of the shortfall where checked; the remainder is of unknown origin. V, J and clone size were drawn from that table, and D and trimming were deduced from the DNA. Present in this sample are 65,000 to 90,000 clones, 70% to 80% of which were seen just once. 15% to 20% of the sample lies in the top ten.

The germline V gene gives CDR1 as SNHLY and CDR2 as FYNNEI. Relative to germline, V is 6 bases shorter and J is 5 bases shorter, with 13 bases between their ends. The CDR3 covers 14 residues, taking in both the cysteine and the phenylalanine. Only CDR3 DNA is held: 42 bases, read in frame from base 1. Whole blood was collected in K2EDTA tubes by collaborating institutions according to the institutions' own protocols. For TCRbeta analysis, collaborators shipped samples in one of three forms: frozen whole blood, isolated PBMCs, or DNA extracted from either of those sample types. About this clone: Its antigen remains unidentified. Base qualities are not provided; no much larger clone lies one nucleotide away.

The sequence came from a man in his sixties or seventies with active or convalescent COVID-19. Sequencing was done on a sample of peripheral blood. The chain was built from TRBV2 and TRBJ1-4; no confident D gene assignment can be made. The nucleotide sequence is TGTGCCAGCAGAGCCGGGTCTAACAATGAAAAACTGTTTTTT. This gives the protein CASRAGSNNEKLFF.